This TCR beta chain is from a study of T cell responses to AZD1222 COVID-19 vaccine. Germline-derived CDR1 and CDR2 are SGHRS and YFSETQ. This CDR3 region has 15 residues. The V and J ends lost 3 bases and 8 bases respectively, with 20 bases between them. The data were produced by immunoSEQ multiplex PCR, yet TCRdb's version contains in-frame clones alone and is incomplete. The sample yields 100,000 to 150,000 clones, approximately 93% seen once. Specimen: peripheral blood, collected on day 0 of AZD1222 vaccination. The gene calls are TRBV5-1 and TRBJ1-1, with D possibly TRBD1 on 5 matching bases. The TCR comes from an adult in good health. DNA for the CDR3: TGCGCCAGCAGCTCTACTCCGGCGGAGAGGGGAGAAGCTTTCTTT. Translated, it gives CASSSTPAERGEAFF.